These 17 T cell receptor beta chains were all obtained from the same sample, sequenced in a study of T cells after yellow fever vaccination. TCRdb redid the calling of the 5' RACE reads with MiXCR, one entry per CDR3 protein. Among 150,000 to 200,000 distinct CDR3 sequences listed, approximately 11% were seen once. The starting material was CD8+ T cells sorted from PBMCs, obtained 15 days after the yellow fever booster vaccination. The receptor source for this set is a man aged 18 to 29 who received the YFV17D yellow fever vaccine.

The chain is built from TRBV29-1 and TRBJ2-2; a possible D gene is TRBD2 (5 bases). V was pared by 4 bases and J by 5 bases, with 11 bases between. The germline V gene encodes CDR1 SQVTM and CDR2 ANQGSEA. The CDR3 runs to 13 residues. CDR3 nucleotides: TGCAGCGTTGTGGAGGCCGAAACCGGGGAGCTGTTTTTT. Its protein is CSVVEAETGELFF.

The chain uses TRBV19 and TRBJ1-5; possibly TRBD1 for D (6 bases). The CDR3 is 14 amino acids. In germline, CDR1 is LNHDA, CDR2 SQIVND (reference sequence). The germline V and J ends were trimmed by 5 bases and 6 bases, with 14 bases remaining between them. The CDR3 loop is CASSLQGLVQPQHF. The CDR3 DNA is TGTGCCAGTAGTCTACAGGGTCTGGTTCAGCCCCAGCATTTT. Full variable domain (missing parts from reference TRBV19 and TRBJ1-5): DGGITQSPKYLFRKEGQNVTLSCEQNLNHDAMYWYRQDPGQGLRLIYYSQIVNDFQKGDIAEGYSVSREKKESFPLTVTSAQKNPTAFYLCASSLQGLVQPQHFGDGTRLSIL.

This clonotype was detected only a few times. This chain joins TRBV4-1 and TRBJ1-5; the D is unclear. This CDR3 has 15 amino acids. The germline gives CDR1 MGHRA, CDR2 YSYEKL. V was trimmed by 1 base and J by 0 bases, leaving 7 bases between them. CDR3 DNA: TGCGCCAGCAGCCAAGTCGACAATAGCAATCAGCCCCAGCATTTT. Its translation: CASSQVDNSNQPQHF.

The chain employs TRBV7-9 and TRBJ2-5; D not certain. Trimming removed 7 bases from V and 4 bases from J, with 10 bases in between. The CDR3 consists of 12 residues. Per germline, CDR1 SEHNR and CDR2 FQNEAQ (reference sequence). CDR3: CASTRWGETQYF. The CDR3 DNA is TGTGCCAGCACCCGGTGGGGAGAGACCCAGTACTTC. Complete variable domain (other parts from reference TRBV7-9 and TRBJ2-5): DTGVSQNPRHKITKRGQNVTFRCDPISEHNRLYWYRQTLGQGPEFLTYFQNEAQLEKSRLLSDRFSAERPKGSFSTLEIQRTEQGDSAMYLCASTRWGETQYFGPGTRLLVL.

This clonotype has only one observation. The rearrangement uses TRBV11-1 and TRBJ2-1, with TRBD1 matching over 8 bases. Germline CDR1 SGHAT, CDR2 FQDESV (reference sequence). V was clipped by 2 bases and J by 2 bases; unmatched bases: 2. The length of the CDR3 is 15 residues. For the CDR3, the DNA is TGTGCCAGCAGCTTATTGACAGGGGCCTACAATGAGCAGTTCTTC. It yields the protein CASSLLTGAYNEQFF.

The chain links TRBV2 to TRBJ1-1; 8 bases line up with TRBD1. The ends lost 5 bases at V and 4 bases at J; junction bases unmatched: 3. The CDR3 length is 13 residues. From germline, CDR1 is SNHLY and CDR2 FYNNEI. This chain's CDR3 is CASSPGGITEAFF. The CDR3 nucleotides are TGTGCCAGCAGTCCAGGGGGCATCACTGAAGCTTTCTTT.

The V call is TRBV7-6, the J call TRBJ2-1; 8 bases align to TRBD1. CDR1 is SGHVS and CDR2 is FNYEAQ in the germline V gene. The V and J ends lost 6 bases and 5 bases, in that order; junction bases with no gene match: 9. The CDR3 loop spans 15 amino acids. DNA of the CDR3: TGTGCCAGCAGTTCCGGACAGGGAGTCCACAATGAGCAGTTCTTC. Protein: CASSSGQGVHNEQFF. The full variable domain, completed using reference TRBV7-6 and TRBJ2-1, is GAGVSQSPRYKVTKRGQDVALRCDPISGHVSLYWYRQALGQGPEFLTYFNYEAQQDKSGLPNDRFSAERPEGSISTLTIQRTEQRDSAMYRCASSSGQGVHNEQFFGPGTRLTVL.

Note on this clonotype: Likely a read error: the CDR3 ends without its conserved phenylalanine or tryptophan. J is TRBJ1-4 and V is TRBV19; D might be TRBD1 (5 bases). The CDR3 extends over 15 amino acids. The V gene lost 6 bases and the J gene lost 5 bases, with 16 bases spanning the gap. Germline V gene data show CDR1 as LNHDA and CDR2 as SQIVND (reference sequence). The CDR3 region has the DNA TGTGCCAGTAGCCTCAGCGGGGGAATGAATGAAAAACTGTTTCTT. Translated: CASSLSGGMNEKLFL.

The chain recombines TRBV4-1 with TRBJ2-7, with D tentatively TRBD2 (6 bases). The CDR3 has 15 residues. V was shortened by 1 base and J by 6 bases, with 16 bases between the two germline ends. Germline lookup yields CDR1 MGHRA and CDR2 YSYEKL. CDR3 sequence: CASSQVQQGGVEQYF. CDR3 DNA: TGCGCCAGCAGCCAAGTGCAACAAGGAGGGGTCGAGCAGTACTTC.

V and J are TRBV12-3 or TRBV12-4 and TRBJ1-3; D gene ambiguous. Deletions cut 6 bases from V and 0 bases from J, with 15 bases between. The CDR3 loop spans 16 amino acids. The CDR3 reads CASSPPRGASGNTIYF. DNA for the CDR3: TGTGCCAGCAGCCCCCCCCGCGGAGCCTCTGGAAACACCATATATTTT.

This clonotype was counted many times. CDR3 region: CASSQETSGFNEQYF. For the CDR3, the DNA is TGTGCCAGCAGCCAAGAAACTAGCGGGTTCAACGAGCAGTACTTC. The chain employs TRBV4-2 and TRBJ2-7; 9 bases map to TRBD2. The CDR3 spans 15 residues. Trimming at V came to 0 bases and at J to 5 bases, leaving 5 bases not matched to a gene. In germline, CDR1 is LGHNA, CDR2 YNFKEQ.

The V call is TRBV6-5, the J call TRBJ2-4, with no clear D. V lost 5 bases, J lost 0 bases, and 11 bases lay in between. The CDR3 sequence is 15 residues long. Germline values: CDR1 MNHEY, CDR2 SVGAGI. Here the CDR3 reads CASSQTLLAKNIQYF. DNA of the CDR3: TGTGCCAGCAGTCAAACCTTACTAGCCAAAAACATTCAGTACTTC.

This clonotype was seen ten or more times. J is TRBJ1-2 and V is TRBV5-1, with no clear D. The ends were cut back, 4 bases at V and 3 bases at J, with 10 bases in the middle. The germline V gene has CDR1 SGHRS and CDR2 YFSETQ. This CDR3 region has 13 residues. The CDR3 spells CASSGEDDYGYTF. The CDR3 DNA reads as TGCGCCAGCAGCGGGGAGGACGACTATGGCTACACCTTC.

In DNA form, the CDR3 reads TGCAGTGCTAGAGACCCGTTCTGGCTAGGAAAAAACATTCAGTACTTC. Translating it yields CSARDPFWLGKNIQYF. This chain links TRBV20-1 with TRBJ2-4, with unresolved D. Trimming stripped 0 bases from V and 4 bases from J, with 16 bases between. The CDR3 extends over 16 amino acids. In germline, CDR1 is DFQATT, CDR2 SNEGSKA (reference sequence).

The chain carries TRBV7-9 and TRBJ1-2; no reliable D call. V was cut by 5 bases and J by 4 bases, with 8 bases left in between. This CDR3 is 12 amino acids long. Germline CDR1 is SEHNR and CDR2 is FQNEAQ (reference sequence). DNA of the CDR3: TGTGCCAGCAGCACTTCCTCCTATGGCTACACCTTC. Its translation: CASSTSSYGYTF.

At least ten counts were recorded for this clonotype. V is TRBV25-1 and J is TRBJ2-4; D remains unclear. CDR3 length: 17 amino acids. Looked up from germline, CDR1 is MGHDK and CDR2 is SYGVNS. V gave up 1 base and J gave up 0 bases, with 13 bases separating them. In nucleotides, the CDR3 is TGTGCCAGCAGTGAATCGAGCACGCTAGTAGCCAAAAACATTCAGTACTTC. This translates into CASSESSTLVAKNIQYF.

This clonotype was seen only a few times. The rearrangement links TRBV20-1 to TRBJ1-5; D gene unclear. Germline V gene sequence: CDR1 DFQATT, CDR2 SNEGSKA (reference sequence). V was cut by 1 base and J by 7 bases, with 14 bases left in between. The CDR3 has 14 residues. Here the CDR3 DNA reads TGCAGTGCTAGAGTCCCGGGGTCCGGGCAGCCCCAGCATTTT. Its translation is CSARVPGSGQPQHF.